This T cell receptor (beta chain) was observed in a study of cytomegalovirus exposure and HLA in healthy donors. Across the study: Among about 179 million T cells, an earlier analysis found roughly 100 million unique TCR beta sequences.

With 60 Vbeta and 13 Jbeta primers, the PCR was carried out. TCRdb's table, derived via immunoSEQ multiplex PCR, lists solely in-frame clones and lacks some. The profile shows about 160,000 clones, approximately 75% of them singletons. The sequence came from a woman between 18 and 29 years old in good health and CMV-seronegative. Sample: PBMCs.

CDR3: CASSYSSPSYNEQFF. The CDR3 DNA sequence: TGCGCCAGCAGCTACAGCAGTCCCTCCTACAATGAGCAGTTCTTC. This sequence joins TRBV10-2 and TRBJ2-1, with unresolved D. Germline values: CDR1 WSHSY, CDR2 SAAADI. V lost 6 bases, J lost 0 bases, and 12 bases lay in between. The CDR3 totals 15 residues.